These T cell receptor beta chains were read from a single sample in a study of cytomegalovirus exposure and HLA in healthy donors. This table comes from immunoSEQ multiplex PCR, and its TCRdb copy is limited to in-frame clones, with some not included. The table has about 180,000 clones, about 89% seen once; the top ten hold roughly 2.7%. The sequencing input was PBMCs. The receptors originated from a man younger than 35 in good health and CMV-seropositive. Each CDR3 is given with its conserved first and last residue. D genes are given only for firm matches. Clone size appears in some rows only: once, few, many, or a class for an expanded clone.

abundance	d_gene	v_gene	j_gene	CDR3aa	CDR3nt
-	-	TRBV30	TRBJ1-5	CAWSLGGSGQPQHF	TGTGCCTGGAGTTTGGGCGGATCGGGGCAGCCCCAGCATTTT
-	-	TRBV5-1	TRBJ2-7	CASSFGPGGNYRPSYEQYF	TGCGCCAGCAGTTTTGGGCCAGGGGGGAACTATCGCCCATCCTACGAGCAGTACTTC
-	-	TRBV9	TRBJ2-2	CASGLEGYTGELFF	TGTGCCAGCGGATTGGAGGGCTACACCGGGGAGCTGTTTTTT
-	-	TRBV7-9	TRBJ1-4	CASSYRQNEKLFF	TGTGCCAGCAGCTATCGACAGAATGAAAAACTGTTTTTT
once	TRBD1	TRBV28	TRBJ2-1	CASSTGTGGSDEQFF	TGTGCCAGCAGCACCGGGACAGGGGGCTCGGATGAGCAGTTCTTC
few	TRBD1	TRBV19	TRBJ2-7	CASSIGQGYDEQYF	TGTGCCAGTAGTATAGGACAGGGCTACGACGAGCAGTACTTC
-	-	TRBV25-1	TRBJ2-3	CASSVTGITDTQYF	TGTGCCAGCAGTGTAACCGGGATCACAGATACGCAGTATTTT
-	-	TRBV28	TRBJ1-5	CASSRTRGLAQHF	TGTGCCAGCAGTCGGACACGGGGGTTGGCCCAGCATTTT
-	TRBD1	TRBV5-3	TRBJ1-2	CARSRRDRNNYGYTF	TGTGCCAGAAGCCGCAGGGACAGGAATAACTATGGCTACACCTTC
-	-	TRBV11-1	TRBJ1-1	CASSPPPGNTEAFF	TGTGCCAGCAGCCCCCCCCCGGGGAACACTGAAGCTTTCTTT
once	TRBD2	TRBV6-6	TRBJ2-3	CASSHLRGRGDTQYF	TGTGCCAGCAGCCACCTCCGCGGGAGGGGAGATACGCAGTATTTT